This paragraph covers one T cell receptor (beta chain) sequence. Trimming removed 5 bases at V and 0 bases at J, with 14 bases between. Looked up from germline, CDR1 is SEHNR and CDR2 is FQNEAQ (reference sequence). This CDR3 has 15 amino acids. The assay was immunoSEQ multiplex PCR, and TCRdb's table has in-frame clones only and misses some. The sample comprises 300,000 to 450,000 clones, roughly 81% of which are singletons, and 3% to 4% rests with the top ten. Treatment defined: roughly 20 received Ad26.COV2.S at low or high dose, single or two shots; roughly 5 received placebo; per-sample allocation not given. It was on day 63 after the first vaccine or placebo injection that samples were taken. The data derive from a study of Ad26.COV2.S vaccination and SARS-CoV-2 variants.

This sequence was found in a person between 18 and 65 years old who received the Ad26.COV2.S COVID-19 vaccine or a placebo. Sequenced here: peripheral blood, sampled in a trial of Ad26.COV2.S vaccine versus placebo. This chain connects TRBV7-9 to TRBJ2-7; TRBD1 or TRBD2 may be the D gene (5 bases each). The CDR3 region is CASSTGRKSSYEQYF. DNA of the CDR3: TGTGCCAGCAGCACGGGACGAAAAAGCTCCTACGAGCAGTACTTC.